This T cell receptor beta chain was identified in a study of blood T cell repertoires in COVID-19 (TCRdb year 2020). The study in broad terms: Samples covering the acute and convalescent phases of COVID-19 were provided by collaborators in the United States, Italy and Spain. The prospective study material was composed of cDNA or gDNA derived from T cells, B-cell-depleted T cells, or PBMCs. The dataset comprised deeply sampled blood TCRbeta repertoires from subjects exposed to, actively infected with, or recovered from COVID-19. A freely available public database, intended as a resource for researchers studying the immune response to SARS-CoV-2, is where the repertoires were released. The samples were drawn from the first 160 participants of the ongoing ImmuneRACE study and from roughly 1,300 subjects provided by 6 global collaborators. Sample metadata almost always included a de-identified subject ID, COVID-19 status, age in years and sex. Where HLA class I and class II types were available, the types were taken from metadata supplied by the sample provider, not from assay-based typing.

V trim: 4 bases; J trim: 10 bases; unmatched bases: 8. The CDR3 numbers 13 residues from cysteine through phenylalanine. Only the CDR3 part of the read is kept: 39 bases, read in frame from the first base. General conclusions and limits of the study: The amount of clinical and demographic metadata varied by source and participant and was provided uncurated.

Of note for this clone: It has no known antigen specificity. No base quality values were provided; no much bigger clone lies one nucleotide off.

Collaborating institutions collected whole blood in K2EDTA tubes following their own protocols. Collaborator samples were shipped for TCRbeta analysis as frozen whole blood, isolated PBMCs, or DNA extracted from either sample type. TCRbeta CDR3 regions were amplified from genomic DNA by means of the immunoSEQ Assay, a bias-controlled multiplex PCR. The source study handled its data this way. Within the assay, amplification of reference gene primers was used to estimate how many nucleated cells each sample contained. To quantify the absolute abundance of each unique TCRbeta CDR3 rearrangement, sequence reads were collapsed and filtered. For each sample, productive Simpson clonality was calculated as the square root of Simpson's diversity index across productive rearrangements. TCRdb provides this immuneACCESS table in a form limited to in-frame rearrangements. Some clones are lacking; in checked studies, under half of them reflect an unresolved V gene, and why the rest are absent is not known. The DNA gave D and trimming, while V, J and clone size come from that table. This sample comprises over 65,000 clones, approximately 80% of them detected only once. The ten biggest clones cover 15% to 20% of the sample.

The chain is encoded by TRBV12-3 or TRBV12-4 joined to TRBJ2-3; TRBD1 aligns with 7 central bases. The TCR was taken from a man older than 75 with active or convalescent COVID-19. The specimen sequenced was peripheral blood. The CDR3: CASSSTGQGAQYF. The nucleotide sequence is TGTGCCAGCAGTTCGACAGGGCAAGGGGCGCAGTATTTT.